The clone carrying this T cell receptor (beta chain) appeared a few times. This entry belongs to a study of T-cell memory formation after mild COVID-19. CDR1 and CDR2 from the germline V gene are MGHDK and SYGVNS. The CDR3 spans 10 residues. V was shortened by 5 bases and J by 6 bases, with 1 base between the two germline ends. MiXCR, run by TCRdb on the 5' RACE reads, gives a single entry per CDR3 protein. The sample carries 550,000 to 700,000 distinct CDR3 sequences, around 17% recorded once. This receptor was identified in an adult woman who had mild COVID-19 (a few samples of this study predate the infection). Cell type and time point are not known. The rearrangement links TRBV25-1 to TRBJ2-2; D remains ambiguous. Sequencing used PBMCs or a T cell subset sorted from them (not recorded which). DNA of the CDR3: TGTGCCAGCAGTTCCGGGGAGCTGTTTTTT. Translation: CASSSGELFF.